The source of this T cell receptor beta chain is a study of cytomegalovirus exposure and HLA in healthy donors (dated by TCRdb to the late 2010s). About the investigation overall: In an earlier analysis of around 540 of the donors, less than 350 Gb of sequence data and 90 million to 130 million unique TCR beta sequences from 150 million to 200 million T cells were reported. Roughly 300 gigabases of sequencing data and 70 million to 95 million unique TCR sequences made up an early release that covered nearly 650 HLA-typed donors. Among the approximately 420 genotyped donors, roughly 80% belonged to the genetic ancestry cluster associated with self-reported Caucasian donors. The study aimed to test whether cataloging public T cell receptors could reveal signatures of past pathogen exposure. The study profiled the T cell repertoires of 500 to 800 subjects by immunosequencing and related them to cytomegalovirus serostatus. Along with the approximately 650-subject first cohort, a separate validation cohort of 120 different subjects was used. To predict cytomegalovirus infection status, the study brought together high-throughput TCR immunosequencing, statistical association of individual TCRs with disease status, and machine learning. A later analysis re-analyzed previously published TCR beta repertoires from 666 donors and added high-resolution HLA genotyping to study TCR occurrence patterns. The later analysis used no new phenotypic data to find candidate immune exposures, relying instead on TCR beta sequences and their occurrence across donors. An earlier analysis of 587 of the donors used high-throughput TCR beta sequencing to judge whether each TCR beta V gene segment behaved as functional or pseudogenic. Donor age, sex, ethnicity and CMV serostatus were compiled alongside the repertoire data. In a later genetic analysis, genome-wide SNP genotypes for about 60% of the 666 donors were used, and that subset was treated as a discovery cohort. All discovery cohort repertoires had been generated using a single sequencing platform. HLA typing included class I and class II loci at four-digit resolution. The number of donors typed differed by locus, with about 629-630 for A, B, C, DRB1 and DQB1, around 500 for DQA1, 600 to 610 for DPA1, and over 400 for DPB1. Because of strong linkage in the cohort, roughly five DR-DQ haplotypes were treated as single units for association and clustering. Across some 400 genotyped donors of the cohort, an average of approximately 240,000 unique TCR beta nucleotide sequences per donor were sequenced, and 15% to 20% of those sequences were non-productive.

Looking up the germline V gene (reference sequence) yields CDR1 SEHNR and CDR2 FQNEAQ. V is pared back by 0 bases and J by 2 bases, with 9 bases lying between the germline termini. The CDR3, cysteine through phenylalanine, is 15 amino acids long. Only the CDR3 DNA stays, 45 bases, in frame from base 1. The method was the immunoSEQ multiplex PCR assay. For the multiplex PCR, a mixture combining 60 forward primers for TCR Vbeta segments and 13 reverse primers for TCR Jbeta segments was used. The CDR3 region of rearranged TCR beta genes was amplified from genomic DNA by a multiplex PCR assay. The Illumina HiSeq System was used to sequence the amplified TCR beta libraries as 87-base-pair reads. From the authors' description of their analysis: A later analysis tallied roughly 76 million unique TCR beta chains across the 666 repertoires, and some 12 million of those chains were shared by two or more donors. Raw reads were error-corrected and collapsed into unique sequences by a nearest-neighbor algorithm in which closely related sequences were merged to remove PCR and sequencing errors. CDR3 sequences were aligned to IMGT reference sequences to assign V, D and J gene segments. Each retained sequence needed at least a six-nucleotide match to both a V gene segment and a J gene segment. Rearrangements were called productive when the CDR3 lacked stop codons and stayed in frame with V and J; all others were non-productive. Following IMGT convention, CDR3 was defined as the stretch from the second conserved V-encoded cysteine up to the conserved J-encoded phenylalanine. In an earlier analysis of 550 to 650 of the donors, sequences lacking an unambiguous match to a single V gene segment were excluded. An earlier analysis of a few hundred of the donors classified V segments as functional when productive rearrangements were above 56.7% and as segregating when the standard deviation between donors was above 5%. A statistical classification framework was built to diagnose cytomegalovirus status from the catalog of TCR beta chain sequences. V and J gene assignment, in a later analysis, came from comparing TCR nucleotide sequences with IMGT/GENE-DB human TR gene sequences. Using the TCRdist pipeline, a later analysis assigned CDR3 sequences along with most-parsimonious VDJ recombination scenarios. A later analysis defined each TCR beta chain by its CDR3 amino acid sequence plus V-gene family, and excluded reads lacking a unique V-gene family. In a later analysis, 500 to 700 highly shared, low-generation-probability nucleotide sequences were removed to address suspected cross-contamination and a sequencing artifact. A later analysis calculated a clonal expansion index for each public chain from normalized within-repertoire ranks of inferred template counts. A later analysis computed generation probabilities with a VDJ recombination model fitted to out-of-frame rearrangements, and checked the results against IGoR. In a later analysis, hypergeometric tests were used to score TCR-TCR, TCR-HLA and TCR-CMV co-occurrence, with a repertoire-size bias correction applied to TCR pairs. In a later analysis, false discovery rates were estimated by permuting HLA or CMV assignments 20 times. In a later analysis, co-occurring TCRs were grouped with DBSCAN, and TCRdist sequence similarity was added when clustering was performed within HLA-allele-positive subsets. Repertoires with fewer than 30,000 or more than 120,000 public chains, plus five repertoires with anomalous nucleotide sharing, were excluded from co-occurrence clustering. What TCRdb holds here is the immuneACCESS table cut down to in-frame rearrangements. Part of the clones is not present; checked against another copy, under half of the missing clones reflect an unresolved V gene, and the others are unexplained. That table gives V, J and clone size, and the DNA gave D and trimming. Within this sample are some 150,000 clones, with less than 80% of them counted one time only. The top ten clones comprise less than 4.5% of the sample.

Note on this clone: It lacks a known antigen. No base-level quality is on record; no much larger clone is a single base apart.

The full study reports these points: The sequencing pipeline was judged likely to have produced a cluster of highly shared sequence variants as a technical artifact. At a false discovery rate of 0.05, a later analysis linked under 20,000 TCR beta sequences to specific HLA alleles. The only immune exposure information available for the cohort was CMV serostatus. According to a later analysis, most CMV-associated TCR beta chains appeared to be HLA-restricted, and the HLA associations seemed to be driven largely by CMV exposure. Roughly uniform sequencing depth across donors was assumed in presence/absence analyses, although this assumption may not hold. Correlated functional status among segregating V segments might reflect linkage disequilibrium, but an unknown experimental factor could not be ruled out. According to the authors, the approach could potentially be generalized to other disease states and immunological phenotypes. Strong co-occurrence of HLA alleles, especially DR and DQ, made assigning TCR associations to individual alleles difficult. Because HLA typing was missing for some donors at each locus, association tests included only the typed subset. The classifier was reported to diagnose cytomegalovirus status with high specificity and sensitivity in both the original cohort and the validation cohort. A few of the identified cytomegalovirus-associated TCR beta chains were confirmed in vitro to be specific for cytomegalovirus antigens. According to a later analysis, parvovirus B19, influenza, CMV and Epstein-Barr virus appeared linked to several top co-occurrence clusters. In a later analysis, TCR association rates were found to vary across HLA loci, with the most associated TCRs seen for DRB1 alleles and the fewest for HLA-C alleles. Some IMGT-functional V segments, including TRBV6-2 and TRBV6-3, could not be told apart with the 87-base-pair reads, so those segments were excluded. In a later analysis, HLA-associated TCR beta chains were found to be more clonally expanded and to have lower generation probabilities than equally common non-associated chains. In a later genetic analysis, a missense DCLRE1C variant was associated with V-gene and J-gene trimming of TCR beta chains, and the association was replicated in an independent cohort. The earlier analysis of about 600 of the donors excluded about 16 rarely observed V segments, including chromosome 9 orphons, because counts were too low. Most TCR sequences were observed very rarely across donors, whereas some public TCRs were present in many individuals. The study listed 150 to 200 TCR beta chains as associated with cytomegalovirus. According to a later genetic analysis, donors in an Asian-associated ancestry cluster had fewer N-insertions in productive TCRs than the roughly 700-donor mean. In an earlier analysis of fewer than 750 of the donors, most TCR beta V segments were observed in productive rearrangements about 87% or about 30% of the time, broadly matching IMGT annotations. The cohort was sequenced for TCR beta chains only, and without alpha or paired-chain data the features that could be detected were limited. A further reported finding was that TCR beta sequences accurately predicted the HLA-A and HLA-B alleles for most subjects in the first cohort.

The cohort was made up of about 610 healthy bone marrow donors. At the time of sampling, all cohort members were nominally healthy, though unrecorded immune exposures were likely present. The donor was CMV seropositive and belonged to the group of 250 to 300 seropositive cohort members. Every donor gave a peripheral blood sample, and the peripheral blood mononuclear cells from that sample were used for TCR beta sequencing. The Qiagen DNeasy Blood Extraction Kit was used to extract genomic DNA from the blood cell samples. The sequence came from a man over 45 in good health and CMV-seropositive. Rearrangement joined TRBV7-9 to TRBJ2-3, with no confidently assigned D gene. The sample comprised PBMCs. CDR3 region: CASSLALPPTDTQYF. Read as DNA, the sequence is TGTGCCAGCAGCTTAGCGCTACCGCCCACAGATACGCAGTATTTT.